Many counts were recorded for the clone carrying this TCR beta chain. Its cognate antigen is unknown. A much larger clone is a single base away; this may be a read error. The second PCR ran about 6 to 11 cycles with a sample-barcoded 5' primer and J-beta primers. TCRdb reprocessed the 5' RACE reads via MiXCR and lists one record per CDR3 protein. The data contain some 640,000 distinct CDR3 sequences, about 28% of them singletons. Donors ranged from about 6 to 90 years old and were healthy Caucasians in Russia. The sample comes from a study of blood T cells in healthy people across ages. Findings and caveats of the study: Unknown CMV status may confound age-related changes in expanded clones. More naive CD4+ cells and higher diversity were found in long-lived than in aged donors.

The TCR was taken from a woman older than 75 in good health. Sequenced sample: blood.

The DNA of the CDR3 is TGTGCCAGCAGCCAAGATTGGGTAGCCGAGGGAAACATTCAGTACTTC. Encoded protein: CASSQDWVAEGNIQYF. The rearrangement uses TRBV3-1 and TRBJ2-4; D possibly corresponds to TRBD2 (5 bases). In germline, CDR1 is LGHDT, CDR2 YNNKEL (reference sequence). The CDR3 runs 16 residues. V shed 0 bases and J shed 6 bases, with 15 bases lying between them.